The entry below gives a single T cell receptor (beta chain) sequence along with its context. The sample is drawn from a study of identical twins. TCRdb itself ran the 5' RACE reads through MiXCR, one entry per CDR3 protein. The data hold hundreds of thousands of distinct CDR3 sequences, with around 6.8% observed a single time. The V end lost 2 bases, the J end lost 9 bases, and 17 bases lay between the germline ends. The CDR3 is 15 amino acids. CDR1 and CDR2 from the germline V gene are SGHDN and FVKESK. These same data were also listed under a study on yellow fever vaccine responses in identical twins.

This clonotype was obtained from a woman aged 18-35 years in good health. Sample: memory (CD45RO+) T cells sorted from blood. The rearrangement uses TRBV14 and TRBJ2-4; tentative D call: TRBD1 (6 bases). CDR3 nucleotides: TGTGCCAGCAGCCAACTCGACACAGGGTTTAGCATTCAGTACTTC. Its translation is CASSQLDTGFSIQYF.